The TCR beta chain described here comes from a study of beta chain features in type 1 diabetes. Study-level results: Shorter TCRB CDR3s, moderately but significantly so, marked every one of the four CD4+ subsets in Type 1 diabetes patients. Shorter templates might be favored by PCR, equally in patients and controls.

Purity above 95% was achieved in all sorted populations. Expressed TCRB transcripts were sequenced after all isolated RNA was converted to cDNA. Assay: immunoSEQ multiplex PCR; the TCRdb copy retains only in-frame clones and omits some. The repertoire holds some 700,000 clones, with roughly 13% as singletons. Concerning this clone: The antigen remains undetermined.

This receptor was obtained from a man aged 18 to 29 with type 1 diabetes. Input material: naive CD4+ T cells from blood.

CDR3: CASRLAQGGDTQYF. The CDR3 DNA sequence: TGCGCCAGCAGACTGGCCCAGGGGGGAGATACGCAGTATTTT. The chain has TRBV5-1 and TRBJ2-3, with D perhaps TRBD1 (7 bases). V shed 5 bases and J shed 5 bases, with 15 bases lying between them. Germline assignment: CDR1 SGHRS and CDR2 YFSETQ. The CDR3 runs 14 residues.